This TCR beta chain was recorded in a study of CD8+ T cells in alopecia areata. Study-wide background: It was oral tofacitinib, at 5 to 10 mg twice daily, that treated patients received. Study conclusions and caveats: Tofacitinib significantly reduced both scalp clonality and expanded CD8+ clones among the top 100.

Treatment denoted: oral pan-JAK inhibitor, 5-10 mg twice daily. CDR1 and CDR2 from the germline V gene are SEHNR and FQNEAQ (reference sequence). V gave up 4 bases and J gave up 0 bases; unmatched junction bases: 9. The CDR3 totals 19 residues. Note on this clone: Its antigen is unknown.

Extraction and reverse transcription of RNA yielded cDNA as the sequencing template. Libraries were prepared by immunoSEQ multiplex PCR; TCRdb keeps only in-frame clonotypes and omits some of them. This sample yields fewer than 250,000 clones, of which 50% to 60% are seen a single time; less than 0.8% belongs to the top ten. V is TRBV7-9 and J is TRBJ2-6, with 10 bases aligning to TRBD1. The receptor's source is a human donor with alopecia areata. Sequenced here: CD4+ T cells sorted from blood, sampled at week 4, from a patient treated with tofacitinib. CDR3 sequence (DNA): TGTGCCAGCAGCTCGCCCGGGACAGGGGCATCCTCTGGGGCCAACGTCCTGACTTTC. It encodes CASSSPGTGASSGANVLTF.